A single sample is the source of the 21 T cell receptor beta chains below, sequenced in a study of blood T cell repertoires in COVID-19. Libraries were prepared by immunoSEQ multiplex PCR; TCRdb keeps only in-frame clonotypes and omits some of them. The sample has some 20,000 clones, 85% to 90% seen once. Sequencing was carried out using peripheral blood. These receptors were taken from a human donor in a cohort sampled during active COVID-19.

V is TRBV5-1 and J is TRBJ1-1, with a tentative D call TRBD1 (6 bases). Germline-derived CDR1 and CDR2 are SGHRS and YFSETQ. The CDR3 extends over 14 amino acids. The germline V and J ends were trimmed by 4 bases and 4 bases, with 14 bases remaining between them. The CDR3 sequence: CASSENREGTEAFF. DNA of the CDR3: TGCGCCAGCAGCGAAAACAGGGAGGGCACTGAAGCTTTCTTT.

This chain connects TRBV25-1 to TRBJ1-2; no clear D gene. Germline assignment: CDR1 MGHDK and CDR2 SYGVNS. V lost 7 bases and J lost 8, with 20 bases in between. The CDR3 runs to 14 residues. The CDR3 protein is CASTANYGGFGYTF. In DNA form, the CDR3 reads TGTGCCAGCACCGCAAATTACGGAGGTTTCGGCTACACCTTC.

This sequence joins TRBV18 and TRBJ2-2; the match to TRBD1 covers 12 bases. Germline assignment: CDR1 KGHSH and CDR2 LQKENI. The junction had 2 bases not matched to a gene; V was cut back by 2 bases and J by 4 bases. The CDR3 consists of 16 residues. In nucleotides, the CDR3 is TGTGCCAGCTCACCATTGGGACAGGGGGCCACCGGGGAGCTGTTTTTT. Translating it yields CASSPLGQGATGELFF.

This rearrangement joins TRBV5-6 to TRBJ1-4; D remains unclear. The germline V gene encodes CDR1 SGHDT and CDR2 YYEEEE. There are 14 residues in the CDR3. Between the trimmed V and J ends, which lost 5 bases and 8 bases, there was a span of 16 bases. CDR3 in DNA: TGTGCCAGCAGTCCCGGGATGCCTGGGGAAAAACTGTTTTTT. Protein product: CASSPGMPGEKLFF. The variable domain in full, completed from reference TRBV5-6 and TRBJ1-4, reads DAGVTQSPTHLIKTRGQQVTLRCSPKSGHDTVSWYQQALGQGPQFIFQYYEEEERQRGNFPDRFSGHQFPNYSSELNVNALLLGDSALYLCASSPGMPGEKLFFGSGTQLSVL.

This sequence joins TRBV5-1 and TRBJ2-1; 7 bases fit TRBD1. Trimming took 3 bases from V and 3 from J; bases not matched to a gene: 9. Germline V gene sequence: CDR1 SGHRS, CDR2 YFSETQ. This CDR3 is built from 16 residues. The CDR3 DNA follows: TGCGCCAGCAGCTCAAGCCCAGGGGGAGACTACAATGAGCAGTTCTTC. This gives the protein CASSSSPGGDYNEQFF.

This clone occurred a few times. CDR3 region: CASSLGQEVDEQYF. CDR3 in DNA: TGTGCCAGCAGTTTAGGACAGGAGGTCGACGAGCAGTACTTC. The chain combines TRBV27 with TRBJ2-7; TRBD1 matches at 7 bases. The CDR3 has 14 residues. Germline V gene data show CDR1 as MNHEY and CDR2 as SMNVEV (reference sequence). V lost 2 bases and J lost 5; bases outside the gene matches: 6.

V usage is TRBV2 and J usage is TRBJ2-6, with D perhaps TRBD1 (6 bases). Germline CDR1 reads SNHLY; CDR2 reads FYNNEI. The CDR3 spans 18 residues. V was trimmed by 2 bases and J by 1 base, leaving 15 bases between them. The CDR3, as DNA: TGTGCCAGCAGTGAACCGCAGGGGCTGGGATCTGGGGCCAACGTCCTGACTTTC. This sequence encodes CASSEPQGLGSGANVLTF.

V is TRBV7-9 and J is TRBJ1-4; TRBD1 is a possible D gene (5 bases). Deletions cut 1 base from V and 1 base from J, with 10 bases between. CDR3 length: 16 amino acids. Germline V lookup: CDR1 SEHNR, CDR2 FQNEAQ (reference sequence). The CDR3 DNA follows: TGTGCCAGCAGCTTAGGATATAGGGGAACTAATGAAAAACTGTTTTTT. Translated, it gives CASSLGYRGTNEKLFF.

This clone is large (0.1 to 1%) by share. The gene calls are TRBV19 and TRBJ2-7; D possibly corresponds to TRBD2 (6 bases). The CDR3 has 13 amino acids. Germline V CDR1 and CDR2: LNHDA, SQIVND (reference sequence). V shed 6 bases and J shed 7 bases, with 16 bases lying between them. Here the CDR3 reads CASRGGSAGEQYF. For the CDR3, the DNA is TGTGCCAGTAGGGGGGGATCGGCGGGAGAGCAGTACTTC.

The chain combines TRBV4-1 with TRBJ2-5, with D possibly being TRBD2 (5 bases). The CDR3 sequence is 15 residues long. Germline loops: CDR1 MGHRA, CDR2 YSYEKL. With 4 bases removed from V and 4 bases from J, the gap between germline ends came to 16 bases. The CDR3 loop is CASSPGLAGGETQYF. Written as DNA, the CDR3 is TGCGCCAGCAGCCCCGGGTTGGCAGGAGGAGAGACCCAGTACTTC.

The V and J genes are TRBV5-5 and TRBJ1-1, with a possible D match to TRBD1 (6 bases). The CDR3 sequence is 16 residues long. Per germline, CDR1 SGHKS and CDR2 YYEKEE (reference sequence). The germline V and J ends were trimmed by 7 bases and 6 bases, with 25 bases remaining between them. The chain's CDR3 is CASSQLFRTATAEAFF. CDR3 coding DNA: TGTGCCAGCTCCCAGCTTTTCCGGACAGCTACCGCTGAAGCTTTCTTT. The full variable domain, rest sourced from reference TRBV5-5 and TRBJ1-1, is DAGVTQSPTHLIKTRGQQVTLRCSPISGHKSVSWYQQVLGQGPQFIFQYYEKEERGRGNFPDRFSARQFPNYSSELNVNALLLGDSALYLCASSQLFRTATAEAFFGQGTRLTVV.

This sequence joins TRBV7-3 and TRBJ2-1; D is uncertain. Germline lookup yields CDR1 SGHTA and CDR2 FQGTGA. Trimming removed 3 bases from V and 7 bases from J, with 4 bases in between. The CDR3 has 11 amino acids. This CDR3 is CASSFKNEQFF. The CDR3 DNA reads TGTGCCAGCAGCTTTAAAAATGAGCAGTTCTTC.

The chain uses TRBV6-2 or TRBV6-3 and TRBJ1-5; D may be TRBD1 (6 bases). The germline gives CDR1 MNHEY, CDR2 SVGEGT. This CDR3 region has 14 residues. V lost 5 bases, J lost 3 bases, and 11 bases lay in between. CDR3 protein: CASSPRDTNQPQHF. For the CDR3, the DNA is TGTGCCAGCAGTCCCCGGGACACCAATCAGCCCCAGCATTTT.

V is TRBV19 and J is TRBJ2-3, with a weak D call TRBD2 (5 bases). The CDR3 is 12 amino acids. Germline CDR1 LNHDA, CDR2 SQIVND (reference sequence). The V and J ends lost 4 bases and 4 bases respectively, with 6 bases between them. The CDR3 here is CASSNGADTQYF. The CDR3 nucleotides are TGTGCCAGTAGTAACGGGGCAGATACGCAGTATTTT.

The V and J genes are TRBV6-5 and TRBJ1-2, with D hard to call. The CDR3 covers 13 residues. In germline, CDR1 is MNHEY, CDR2 SVGAGI. Trimming pared 6 bases from V and 4 bases from J, leaving 12 bases between. CDR3: CASRSGAPYGYTF. CDR3 sequence (DNA): TGTGCCAGCAGGAGTGGAGCCCCCTATGGCTACACCTTC.

This chain joins TRBV21-1 and TRBJ2-4; TRBD2 is taken as the D call from the table, unchecked against the DNA. TRBV21-1 is classified as a pseudogene. The CDR3 consists of 17 residues. The CDR3 sequence: CASSSKRFGRDKNIQYF. The CDR3 DNA is TGTGCCAGCAGCTCTAAAAGGTTCGGGAGGGACAAAAACATTCAGTACTTC.

This CDR3 is CASQRQQNQETQYF. The CDR3 DNA follows: TGTGCCAGCCAGCGACAGCAGAACCAAGAGACCCAGTACTTC. V gene TRBV28 combines with J gene TRBJ2-5; D is possibly TRBD1 (5 bases). Trimming shortened V by 8 bases and J by 0 bases, and 13 bases separated the two germline ends. Germline CDR1 is MDHEN and CDR2 is SYDVKM. This CDR3 spans 14 amino acids.

The rearrangement joins TRBV5-1 to TRBJ2-1, with D perhaps matching TRBD1 (6 bases). V lost 3 bases to trimming and J lost 7 bases, with 14 bases between them. The CDR3 spans 14 residues. The germline V gene has CDR1 SGHRS and CDR2 YFSETQ. The CDR3 bases are TGCGCCAGCAGCTGGGCCGGGACACAGAATGAGCAGTTCTTC. Translating gives CASSWAGTQNEQFF. The full variable domain, in which reference TRBV5-1 and TRBJ2-1 provide the parts outside the CDR3, is KAGVTQTPRYLIKTRGQQVTLSCSPISGHRSVSWYQQTPGQGLQFLFEYFSETQRNKGNFPGRFSGRQFSNSRSEMNVSTLELGDSALYLCASSWAGTQNEQFFGPGTRLTVL.

This chain connects TRBV28 to TRBJ1-4; weak D call: TRBD1 (6 bases). Germline V gene data show CDR1 as MDHEN and CDR2 as SYDVKM. The CDR3 is 15 amino acids. Trimming took 6 bases from V and 5 from J, leaving 16 bases between them. Here the CDR3 DNA reads TGTGCCAGCAGCTTAGGGGGGGAGGCAAATGAAAAACTGTTTTTT. This translates into CASSLGGEANEKLFF.

The V gene is TRBV5-4, the J gene TRBJ2-7, with TRBD1 matching over 7 bases. This CDR3 spans 13 amino acids. V was pared by 4 bases and J by 4 bases, with 5 bases of the junction left unmatched. Germline CDR1 SGHNT, CDR2 YYREEE (reference sequence). The CDR3 loop is CASSRDSLYEQYF. In DNA form, the CDR3 reads TGTGCCAGCAGCCGGGACAGCCTTTACGAGCAGTACTTC.

This clone appeared a single time. This rearrangement joins TRBV15 to TRBJ2-7, with TRBD2 matching over 9 bases. This CDR3 region has 14 residues. Germline lookup yields CDR1 LNHNV and CDR2 YYDKDF (reference sequence). V lost 6 bases, J lost 5 bases, and 8 bases stayed unmatched. Written as DNA, the CDR3 is TGTGCCACCAGAATTAGCGGGAGTACGGACGAGCAGTACTTC. It specifies CATRISGSTDEQYF.